The next 5 T cell receptor beta chains were all read from a single sample in a study of glioma-infiltrating T cells after dendritic cell vaccination. Libraries were prepared by immunoSEQ multiplex PCR; TCRdb keeps only in-frame clonotypes and omits some of them. The sample yields approximately 64,000 clones, roughly 80% seen once. The material sequenced was blood, taken before dendritic cell vaccination. These receptors came from a human donor with glioblastoma.

This clone was seen only a few times. The rearrangement uses TRBV30 and TRBJ2-7, with 7 bases that match TRBD1. Trimming removed 1 base from V and 4 bases from J; junction bases left unmatched: 4. The CDR3 is 13 amino acids. Germline V CDR1 and CDR2: GTSNPN, SVGIG (reference sequence). The CDR3 here is CAWSASQGYEQYF. The DNA for the CDR3 is TGTGCCTGGAGTGCATCACAGGGGTACGAGCAGTACTTC.

This clone has just one count. The chain is built from TRBV5-4 and TRBJ1-1; D ambiguous. The CDR3 extends over 14 amino acids. Trimming shortened V by 5 bases and J by 6 bases, and 17 bases separated the two germline ends. CDR1 and CDR2 (germline): SGHNT, YYREEE (reference sequence). In DNA, the CDR3 is TGTGCCAGCAGTCTGGAGGGCATGATATCTGAAGCTTTCTTT. This encodes CASSLEGMISEAFF.

V and J are TRBV6-5 and TRBJ1-2, with 8 bases lining up with TRBD1. V shed 4 bases and J 8 bases; nucleotides not matched to a gene: 12. CDR3 length: 15 amino acids. Germline V CDR1 and CDR2: MNHEY, SVGAGI. In DNA, the CDR3 is TGTGCCAGCAGTTCCCCTAGCAGGGGGCGCGAGGGCTACACCTTC. It specifies CASSSPSRGREGYTF.

The chain links TRBV6-9 to TRBJ2-1; TRBD2 matches at 10 bases. Germline V gene sequence: CDR1 MNHGY, CDR2 SVAAGI. J was trimmed by 9 bases and V by 2 bases; bases with no gene match: 10. This CDR3 has 16 amino acids. The CDR3 region has the DNA TGTGCCAGCAGTTATCGTCGAGCGGGGGGGCAGGGTGAGCAGTTCTTC. Its protein product is CASSYRRAGGQGEQFF.

This clone was seen only once. The CDR3 sequence: CATAGQGGTGELFF. CDR3 DNA sequence: TGTGCCACAGCTGGACAGGGGGGCACCGGGGAGCTGTTTTTT. The chain has TRBV6-5 and TRBJ2-2; TRBD1 agrees at 10 bases. V shed 10 bases, J shed 4 bases, and the junction held 6 bases outside the gene matches. Germline CDR1 MNHEY, CDR2 SVGAGI. This CDR3 spans 14 amino acids.